This TCR beta chain was recorded in a study of T cells in localized non-small cell lung cancer. TCRdb keeps only in-frame clones here, not all; method: immunoSEQ multiplex PCR. The data show roughly 20,000 clones, roughly four fifths seen once. The V and J ends lost 3 bases and 1 base respectively, with 13 bases between them. Per germline, CDR1 MDHEN and CDR2 SYDVKM. The CDR3 length is 16 residues. This clonotype originated in a man between 35 and 75 years old with stage I lung adenocarcinoma. The chain carries TRBV28 and TRBJ1-3; D might be TRBD1 (6 bases). The specimen comprised peripheral blood, sampled before any cancer treatment. As DNA, the CDR3 is TGTGCCAGCAGTTTGTGGGGGGCTGATTCTGGAAACACCATATATTTT. Translated, it gives CASSLWGADSGNTIYF.